What follows describes a single TCR delta chain. Translating this DNA gives a protein that differs at residue 14 from the TCRdb one, which belongs to a much larger clone; a read error is likely, and the protein shown is this translation. These data come from a study of gamma-delta chains in newborns, infants, children. TCRdb reprocessed the reads using CATT. The sample includes more than 6,500 delta-chain clones, 2% to 2.5% of them seen just once. This CDR3 spans 16 amino acids. The germline CDR1 and CDR2 sequences are GEAIGNYY and EKD. This sequence originates from a child who was a newborn, infant or young child, either healthy, febrile or measles-vaccinated (not recorded which). The chain carries TRDV2 and TRDJ1; 11 nucleotides match TRDD3. Sequencing was carried out using blood. The CDR3, as DNA: TGTGCCTGTGACATACTGGGGGATAAGAACACCGATAAACCCATCTTT. Translating gives CACDILGDKNTDKPIF.